This TCR beta chain was sequenced in a study of blood T cell repertoires in COVID-19. Study overall: T cells, B-cell-depleted T cells, or PBMCs supplied cDNA or gDNA.

This CDR3 comprises 14 residues. Trimming shortened V by 0 bases and J by 3 bases, and 8 bases separated the two germline ends. CDR1 is SGDLS, CDR2 YYNGEE, per germline. Some clones are missing from TCRdb's copy, which holds only in-frame ones; the method was immunoSEQ multiplex PCR. The sample carries tens of thousands of clones, roughly 70% recorded once. The receptor's source is a man between 65 and 79 years old with COVID-19, enrolled during active disease. This chain joins TRBV9 and TRBJ2-3; D remains ambiguous. What was sequenced was peripheral blood. The CDR3 coding sequence is TGTGCCAGCAGCGTAGACCCCGGGACAGATACGCAGTATTTT. Amino acids: CASSVDPGTDTQYF.